The 28 T cell receptor beta chains reported below all come from one sample, sequenced in a study of T cells expressing NK-cell markers. TCRdb re-called the 5' RACE reads; every CDR3 protein appears as one record, without DNA. This repertoire comprises 550,000 to 600,000 distinct CDR3 sequences; its ten largest clones make up approximately 3.6%. Sequences were obtained from blood T cells: a sorted CD56 or NKG2C T cell subset, CD4+ or CD8+ T cells, or bulk PBMC T cells (not recorded which). These receptors were taken from a man aged 18-30 years in good health.

The chain employs TRBV11-1 and TRBJ2-1; TCRdb gives TRBD2 as the D gene, but with no DNA this cannot be confirmed. Germline V gene sequence: CDR1 SGHAT, CDR2 FQDESV (reference sequence). CDR3 length: 16 residues. This CDR3 is CASSLGRDSLGNEQFF.

The gene calls are TRBV5-1 and TRBJ1-3; as DNA is missing, the TRBD1 call by TCRdb cannot be tested. The CDR3 runs 15 residues. Germline-derived CDR1 and CDR2 are SGHRS and YFSETQ. CDR3 region: CASSTTGTPPNTIYF.

The V gene is TRBV5-1, the J gene TRBJ2-1; the D call of TRBD2 rests on TCRdb alone, since no DNA is present to check it. Per the germline V gene, CDR1 is SGHRS and CDR2 is YFSETQ. The CDR3 length is 14 residues. This CDR3 reads CASSPPLTTYEQFF.

The chain links TRBV3-1 to TRBJ2-1. This CDR3 is built from 12 residues. Germline CDR1 and CDR2: LGHDT and YNNKEL (reference sequence). The CDR3: CASSHRSGEQFF.

V and J are TRBV14 and TRBJ2-3; the D call of TRBD2 rests on TCRdb alone, since no DNA is present to check it. CDR1 and CDR2 (germline): SGHDN, FVKESK. This CDR3 has 13 residues. The chain's CDR3 is CASSPAGWDTQYF.

The chain is built from TRBV25-1 and TRBJ1-1; TCRdb reports TRBD1, a call that lacks DNA to check it against. CDR1 and CDR2 (germline): MGHDK, SYGVNS. The CDR3 is made up of 16 amino acids. The chain's CDR3 is CASSPNRGGGSTEAFF. Looking up the rest from reference TRBV25-1 and TRBJ1-1 gives the full variable domain: EADIYQTPRYLVIGTGKKITLECSQTMGHDKMYWYQQDPGMELHLIHYSYGVNSTEKGDLSSESTVSRIRTEHFPLTLESARPSHTSQYLCASSPNRGGGSTEAFFGQGTRLTVV.

The V call is TRBV7-9, the J call TRBJ2-2. The germline gives CDR1 SEHNR, CDR2 FQNEAQ (reference sequence). CDR3 length: 12 residues. CDR3 in amino acids: CASSLSAGELFF.

This chain joins TRBV5-1 and TRBJ1-2. The CDR3 runs to 12 residues. CDR1 is SGHRS, CDR2 YFSETQ, per germline. The CDR3: CASSPGLYGYTF.

The CDR3 region is CASSHSQGVSGNTIYF. The chain couples TRBV14 to TRBJ1-3; TCRdb's D call of TRBD1 is untestable without DNA. The germline gives CDR1 SGHDN, CDR2 FVKESK. The CDR3 runs to 16 residues.

The chain combines TRBV10-3 with TRBJ2-7. The CDR3 has 14 residues. CDR1 is ENHRY and CDR2 is SYGVKD in the germline V gene. CDR3 region: CAISVGNPRDEQYF.

The chain combines TRBV7-9 with TRBJ1-2. The germline V gene encodes CDR1 SEHNR and CDR2 FQNEAQ (reference sequence). CDR3 length: 15 amino acids. CDR3 region: CASSLATGSSYGYTF.

The V and J genes are TRBV19 and TRBJ2-2; no DNA is available, so the TRBD1 call from TCRdb remains unchecked. Germline V gene lookup returns CDR1 LNHDA and CDR2 SQIVND (reference sequence). The CDR3 has 16 amino acids. This CDR3 is CASRNPTDRDTGELFF.

The CDR3: CASSPRSVGVPYEQYF. The chain combines TRBV7-2 with TRBJ2-7. The germline V gene has CDR1 SGHTA and CDR2 FQGNSA. The CDR3 extends over 16 amino acids.

The genes are TRBV20-1 and TRBJ2-5. CDR3 size: 14 residues. The V gene's germline CDR1 is DFQATT and CDR2 SNEGSKA (reference sequence). CDR3 region: CSPRSYPNQETQYF.

The chain has TRBV18 and TRBJ1-4; TCRdb picks TRBD1, but there is no DNA to check that call. The CDR3 is 15 amino acids. CDR1 is KGHSH and CDR2 is LQKENI in the germline V gene. The CDR3 sequence: CASSPVRAENEKLFF.

This chain joins TRBV6-6 and TRBJ2-1; as DNA is missing, the TRBD2 call by TCRdb cannot be tested. CDR1 and CDR2 (germline): MNHNY, SVGAGI (reference sequence). The CDR3 is made up of 12 amino acids. CDR3 residues: CASRAGSGSKFF.

V usage is TRBV3-1 and J usage is TRBJ2-1; the TCRdb call, TRBD1, lacks DNA for checking. The CDR3 sequence is 14 residues long. Germline loops: CDR1 LGHDT, CDR2 YNNKEL (reference sequence). The CDR3 here is CASHPGGREILQVF.

The chain joins TRBV6-1 to TRBJ2-5; TCRdb reports TRBD1, a call that lacks DNA to check it against. The CDR3 runs 14 residues. Germline-derived CDR1 and CDR2 are MNHNS and SASEGT. This CDR3 reads CASSTPEIQETQYF.

The V call is TRBV4-1, the J call TRBJ2-3; absent DNA, TCRdb's TRBD1 call cannot be checked. CDR1 and CDR2 (germline): MGHRA, YSYEKL. The CDR3 extends over 16 amino acids. The CDR3 spells CASSLAGTGLADTQYF.

V is TRBV27 and J is TRBJ1-2; TCRdb names TRBD1, which stays unverified in the absence of DNA. This CDR3 has 13 amino acids. Germline lookup yields CDR1 MNHEY and CDR2 SMNVEV (reference sequence). The CDR3 reads CASSYTGSRGYTF.

V usage is TRBV7-8 and J usage is TRBJ2-5; TCRdb reports TRBD1, a call that lacks DNA to check it against. Germline V gene sequence: CDR1 SGHVS, CDR2 FQNEAQ. The CDR3 runs 12 residues. CDR3 sequence reads: CASSIRGLSQYF.

V is TRBV29-1 and J is TRBJ2-5; the TCRdb call, TRBD1, lacks DNA for checking. Germline V gene data show CDR1 as SQVTM and CDR2 as ANQGSEA. There are 14 residues in the CDR3. This CDR3 reads CSVAQGSLKETQYF.

The rearrangement links TRBV6-2 or TRBV6-3 to TRBJ2-7; the TCRdb call, TRBD2, lacks DNA for checking. The V gene's germline CDR1 is MNHEY and CDR2 SVGEGT. CDR3 length: 13 residues. The CDR3 spells CASSHSGSYEQYF.

The chain has TRBV11-2 and TRBJ2-3. Per germline, CDR1 SGHAT and CDR2 FQNNGV. This CDR3 is 17 amino acids long. Here the CDR3 reads CASRNDRAVIGTDTQYF. Complete variable domain (other parts from reference TRBV11-2 and TRBJ2-3): EAGVAQSPRYKIIEKRQSVAFWCNPISGHATLYWYQQILGQGPKLLIQFQNNGVVDDSQLPKDRFSAERLKGVDSTLKIQPAKLEDSAVYLCASRNDRAVIGTDTQYFGPGTRLTVL.

The CDR3 loop is CASSRQASKNIQYF. V and J are TRBV6-5 and TRBJ2-4; TCRdb designates TRBD1, a call that cannot be tested without DNA. CDR1 MNHEY and CDR2 SVGAGI come from the germline V gene. This CDR3 is 14 amino acids long.

This chain links TRBV15 with TRBJ1-3. CDR3 size: 16 residues. The germline V gene encodes CDR1 LNHNV and CDR2 YYDKDF (reference sequence). The CDR3 loop is CATSRGDQSSGNTIYF. Combining the CDR3 with reference TRBV15 and TRBJ1-3 gives the whole variable domain DAMVIQNPRYQVTQFGKPVTLSCSQTLNHNVMYWYQQKSSQAPKLLFHYYDKDFNNEADTPDNFQSRRPNTSFCFLDIRSPGLGDTAMYLCATSRGDQSSGNTIYFGEGSWLTVV.

The rearrangement uses TRBV13 and TRBJ2-7; checking the TCRdb D call of TRBD1 is not possible without DNA. Germline V lookup: CDR1 PRHDT, CDR2 FYEKMQ (reference sequence). This CDR3 has 15 amino acids. This CDR3 reads CASSLSTGYSYEQYF.

The V call is TRBV6-2 or TRBV6-3, the J call TRBJ1-2. Germline assignment: CDR1 MNHEY and CDR2 SVGEGT. This CDR3 is 17 amino acids long. Here the CDR3 reads CASSYQWSGVDLNGYTF.